The 18 T cell receptor beta chains in this list originate from one sample, sequenced in a study of cytomegalovirus exposure and HLA in healthy donors. Primers for the PCR totalled 60 Vbeta and 13 Jbeta. Assay: immunoSEQ multiplex PCR; the TCRdb copy retains only in-frame clones and omits some. Recorded for this sample: roughly 140,000 clones. The specimen was PBMCs. Source of these receptors: a man aged 35-49 years in good health and CMV-seronegative.

The CDR3 reads CASSTNAGTVSYEQYF. CDR3 coding DNA: TGTGCCAGTAGTACCAACGCCGGGACAGTCTCCTACGAGCAGTACTTC. The gene calls are TRBV19 and TRBJ2-7; 7 nucleotides agree with TRBD1. The CDR3 sequence is 16 residues long. With 4 bases clipped from V and 0 bases from J, the junction kept 9 bases outside the gene matches. Germline V gene sequence: CDR1 LNHDA, CDR2 SQIVND (reference sequence). Using reference TRBV19 and TRBJ2-7 for the parts outside the CDR3, the full variable domain is DGGITQSPKYLFRKEGQNVTLSCEQNLNHDAMYWYRQDPGQGLRLIYYSQIVNDFQKGDIAEGYSVSREKKESFPLTVTSAQKNPTAFYLCASSTNAGTVSYEQYFGPGTRLTVT.

The chain carries TRBV27 and TRBJ1-2, with D perhaps TRBD1 (6 bases). Germline V gives CDR1 MNHEY, CDR2 SMNVEV (reference sequence). The V end was cut by 8 bases, the J end by 4 bases, with 20 bases between. The CDR3 is 15 amino acids. The CDR3 coding sequence is TGTGCCAGCGCCCTCGTCGGGGGCGGGGGCTATGGCTACACCTTC. Its translation: CASALVGGGGYGYTF.

CDR3 DNA sequence: TGTGCCAGCAGGGGGACATGGCCTTCTAACTATGGCTACACCTTC. It translates to CASRGTWPSNYGYTF. The chain is built from TRBV28 and TRBJ1-2, with a possible D match to TRBD1 (6 bases). The CDR3 spans 15 residues. V was shortened by 6 bases and J by 0 bases, with 14 bases between the two germline ends. Germline-derived CDR1 and CDR2 are MDHEN and SYDVKM.

The chain couples TRBV9 to TRBJ2-2; 9 bases fit TRBD2. With V trimmed by 3 bases and J by 4 bases, 4 bases remained unmatched. Germline assignment: CDR1 SGDLS and CDR2 YYNGEE. The CDR3 is made up of 15 amino acids. In DNA, the CDR3 is TGTGCCAGCAGCGAGGGGACTAGCCCCACCGGGGAGCTGTTTTTT. Amino acids: CASSEGTSPTGELFF.

J is TRBJ2-7 and V is TRBV10-3; maybe TRBD2 (5 bases). Germline CDR1 ENHRY, CDR2 SYGVKD. Trimming removed 0 bases from V and 4 bases from J, with 7 bases in between. The CDR3 contains 13 residues. The chain's CDR3 is CAISESTNYEQYF. The CDR3 DNA sequence: TGTGCCATCAGTGAGTCGACTAATTACGAGCAGTACTTC.

V gene TRBV6-1 combines with J gene TRBJ2-7, with TRBD1 identical over 9 bases. J gave up 3 bases and V 7 bases, and 7 bases lay outside the gene matches. Germline V gives CDR1 MNHNS, CDR2 SASEGT. This CDR3 spans 14 amino acids. DNA of the CDR3: TGTGCCAGCAAACGCCCGGGACAGGGCTACGAGCAGTACTTC. It translates to CASKRPGQGYEQYF.

The genes are TRBV4-1 and TRBJ2-3; 11 positions match TRBD2. From germline, CDR1 is MGHRA and CDR2 YSYEKL. Trimming removed 0 bases from V and 2 bases from J; junction bases left unmatched: 4. This CDR3 spans 17 amino acids. CDR3 amino acids: CASSQELAGGPTDTQYF. The CDR3 DNA sequence: TGCGCCAGCAGCCAAGAGCTAGCGGGGGGCCCCACAGATACGCAGTATTTT.

The rearrangement joins TRBV7-2 to TRBJ1-1; TRBD1 might be the D (5 bases). Between the trimmed V and J ends, which lost 5 bases and 2 bases, there was a span of 15 bases. Germline V CDR1 and CDR2: SGHTA, FQGNSA. The CDR3 is 15 amino acids. The CDR3 DNA follows: TGTGCCAGCAGCCCGACATTGACAGACAACACTGAAGCTTTCTTT. Translating gives CASSPTLTDNTEAFF. The entire variable domain, with the rest obtained from reference TRBV7-2 and TRBJ1-1, is as follows: GAGVSQSPSNKVTEKGKDVELRCDPISGHTALYWYRQSLGQGLEFLIYFQGNSAPDKSGLPSDRFSAERTGGSVSTLTIQRTQQEDSAVYLCASSPTLTDNTEAFFGQGTRLTVV.

The CDR3: CASSERQGVYYGYTF. CDR3 sequence (DNA): TGTGCCAGCAGTGAGCGGCAGGGCGTCTACTATGGCTACACCTTC. The chain employs TRBV6-1 and TRBJ1-2, with D possibly TRBD1 on 5 matching bases. Trimming left V 3 bases short and J 3 bases short, with 14 bases between. The CDR3 spans 15 residues. Germline-derived CDR1 and CDR2 are MNHNS and SASEGT.

This chain connects TRBV12-5 to TRBJ1-2; D remains unclear. The V gene's germline CDR1 is LGHNT and CDR2 FRNRAP. V was cut by 3 bases and J by 5 bases, with 7 bases left in between. The CDR3 is 12 amino acids. For the CDR3, the DNA is TGTGCTAGTGGTTTACGGGGTTATGGCTACACCTTC. Protein sequence: CASGLRGYGYTF.

CDR3 region: CASSPRASPLHF. DNA of the CDR3: TGTGCCAGCTCACCGAGGGCCTCACCCCTCCACTTT. The chain carries TRBV18 and TRBJ1-6, with D unclear. The germline V and J ends were trimmed by 3 bases and 10 bases, with 7 bases remaining between them. Germline loops: CDR1 KGHSH, CDR2 LQKENI. CDR3 length: 12 amino acids.

The V gene is TRBV4-2, the J gene TRBJ2-2, with TRBD2 matching 8 bases. The CDR3 totals 17 residues. Germline values: CDR1 LGHNA, CDR2 YNFKEQ. V trimming: 5 bases; J trimming: 7 bases; junction bases outside the gene matches: 15. The CDR3 DNA is TGTGCCAGCAGCACCCCTAGCGGGTCCGGGCAGGGCGGGGAGCTGTTTTTT. This codes for CASSTPSGSGQGGELFF.

This chain connects TRBV19 to TRBJ2-7, with 11 bases lining up with TRBD1. The germline V gene encodes CDR1 LNHDA and CDR2 SQIVND (reference sequence). Unmatched junction bases numbered 4, after V lost 6 bases and J lost 0 bases. CDR3 length: 15 amino acids. CDR3 bases: TGTGCCAGTAGCTACGGGACAGGGGGCTCCTACGAGCAGTACTTC. Translated: CASSYGTGGSYEQYF.

The chain employs TRBV7-2 and TRBJ2-7; 8 positions agree with TRBD1. V gave up 1 base and J gave up 5 bases; unmatched junction bases: 4. CDR3 length: 14 amino acids. Germline V lookup: CDR1 SGHTA, CDR2 FQGNSA. The CDR3 reads CASSLVPGGNEQYF. The CDR3 nucleotides read TGTGCCAGCAGCTTAGTGCCAGGGGGCAACGAGCAGTACTTC.

On this clone: Other DNA sequences in this sample translate to the same CDR3. V gene TRBV7-8 combines with J gene TRBJ2-3, with 8 bases matching TRBD1. After removal of 5 bases from V and 4 bases from J, the junction contained 8 bases not matched to a gene. Per the germline V gene, CDR1 is SGHVS and CDR2 is FQNEAQ. This CDR3 is built from 15 residues. CDR3 sequence reads: CASSLPGQASDTQYF. The CDR3 DNA follows: TGTGCCAGCAGCCTACCGGGACAGGCCTCAGATACGCAGTATTTT. The full variable domain, completed using reference TRBV7-8 and TRBJ2-3, is GAGVSQSPRYKVAKRGQDVALRCDPISGHVSLFWYQQALGQGPEFLTYFQNEAQLDKSGLPSDRFFAERPEGSVSTLKIQRTQQEDSAVYLCASSLPGQASDTQYFGPGTRLTVL.

The V gene is TRBV6-5, the J gene TRBJ2-1, with 8 bases matching TRBD2. Germline trimming cut 2 bases from V and 13 bases from J; bases unmatched to any gene: 10. The germline V gene encodes CDR1 MNHEY and CDR2 SVGAGI. The CDR3 is 14 amino acids. CDR3 in amino acids: CASSYAGGRYYQFF. For the CDR3, the DNA is TGTGCCAGCAGTTACGCGGGGGGCCGATACTATCAGTTCTTC.

The gene calls are TRBV4-2 and TRBJ2-7; D might be TRBD2 (6 bases). The CDR3 totals 16 residues. Germline V gives CDR1 LGHNA, CDR2 YNFKEQ. The germline V and J ends were trimmed by 0 bases and 0 bases, with 12 bases remaining between them. The CDR3 here is CASSQDLSGRSYEQYF. CDR3 nucleotide sequence: TGTGCCAGCAGCCAAGATCTCAGCGGGCGCTCCTACGAGCAGTACTTC.

The chain has TRBV28 and TRBJ1-4, with 10 bases lining up with TRBD1. CDR3 length: 15 amino acids. Losses at the gene ends were 5 bases for V and 8 bases for J; bases not matched to a gene: 8. The V gene's germline CDR1 is MDHEN and CDR2 SYDVKM. The CDR3 region has the DNA TGTGCCAGCAGTCCTGAGACAGGGGGCGTAGAAAAACTGTTTTTT. It encodes CASSPETGGVEKLFF.